The rows below give T cell receptor beta chains drawn from one sample of a study of early T cells in non-severe SARS-CoV-2 infection. MiXCR, run by TCRdb on the 5' RACE reads, gives a single entry per CDR3 protein. The sample lists around 56,000 distinct CDR3 sequences, around 14% occurring once. Sequencing was performed on whole blood, taken at baseline. The receptor set was obtained from an adult who was a healthcare worker with PCR-confirmed SARS-CoV-2 infection or an uninfected control (not recorded which). CDR3s include the opening cysteine and the closing phenylalanine or tryptophan. A D gene is named only where the DNA matches it firmly. Not all rows give a size; the values are once, few, many and, for expanded clones, a class.

j_call clone_size d_call v_call cdr3_length cdr3_aa cdr3_nt
TRBJ1-2 few . TRBV2 13 CASSEGARYGYTF TGTGCCAGCAGTGAGGGGGCGCGCTATGGCTACACCTTC
TRBJ2-7 . . TRBV12-3/TRBV12-4 13 CASSYGSSYEQYF TGTGCCAGCAGTTACGGGTCCTCCTACGAGCAGTACTTC
TRBJ2-5 . . TRBV6-2/TRBV6-3 14 CASSWKLGRGTQYF TGTGCCAGCAGTTGGAAACTCGGAAGGGGGACCCAGTACTTC
TRBJ2-5 . . TRBV9 14 CASSVGPYRETQYF TGTGCCAGCAGCGTAGGTCCCTATAGGGAGACCCAGTACTTC
TRBJ1-1 few . TRBV9 15 CASSVVLGTNTEAFF TGTGCCAGCAGCGTAGTGCTGGGGACGAACACTGAAGCTTTCTTT
TRBJ2-3 few TRBD1 TRBV15 15 CATSRTGGATDTQYF TGTGCCACCAGCAGGACAGGGGGCGCGACGGATACGCAGTATTTT
TRBJ2-7 few . TRBV6-1 13 CASSEGPPYEQYF TGTGCCAGCAGTGAAGGCCCCCCCTACGAGCAGTACTTC
TRBJ1-2 many TRBD1 TRBV7-2 15 CASSLAGQTNYGYTF TGTGCCAGCAGCTTAGCGGGACAGACGAACTATGGCTACACCTTC
TRBJ2-1 few TRBD1 TRBV7-6 15 CASSDWDRGWNEQFF TGTGCCAGCAGCGACTGGGACAGGGGTTGGAATGAGCAGTTCTTC
TRBJ2-1 few . TRBV20-1 15 CSARALASSYNEQFF TGCAGTGCTAGAGCCCTAGCGAGCTCCTACAATGAGCAGTTCTTC
TRBJ2-3 many TRBD2 TRBV7-2 17 CASSVTSGRSGTDTQYF TGTGCCAGCAGCGTTACTAGCGGGAGGAGCGGCACAGATACGCAGTATTTT
TRBJ2-7 few TRBD2 TRBV7-2 15 CASSIGTSGSYEQYF TGTGCCAGCAGTATCGGGACTAGCGGGTCCTACGAGCAGTACTTC
TRBJ1-5 few . TRBV19 16 CASSTPSGGNNQPQHF TGTGCCAGTAGTACCCCTTCAGGAGGGAACAATCAGCCCCAGCATTTT
TRBJ2-3 few TRBD1 TRBV28 15 CASSPGQGSTDTQYF TGTGCCAGCAGTCCGGGACAGGGTAGCACAGATACGCAGTATTTT
TRBJ2-5 . . TRBV29-1 14 CSAMDRLLQETQYF TGCAGCGCTATGGACCGCCTCCTCCAAGAGACCCAGTACTTC
TRBJ1-5 many . TRBV7-2 16 CASSLLGGAGNQPQHF TGTGCCAGCAGCTTACTGGGGGGCGCCGGCAATCAGCCCCAGCATTTT
TRBJ1-2 few TRBD1 TRBV10-3 15 CAISEFTGEGSGYTF TGTGCCATCAGTGAGTTCACAGGGGAAGGGAGCGGCTACACCTTC
TRBJ2-1 many TRBD2 TRBV5-4 16 CASSSRTSGHYNEQFF TGTGCCAGCAGCTCCAGAACTAGCGGTCATTACAATGAGCAGTTCTTC
TRBJ1-5 many . TRBV28 14 CASSLPGGNQPQHF TGTGCCAGCAGTTTACCAGGCGGCAATCAGCCCCAGCATTTT
TRBJ2-7 few . TRBV5-5 14 CASSQTGTSYEQYF TGTGCCAGCAGCCAAACAGGGACCTCCTACGAGCAGTACTTC
TRBJ2-4 . . TRBV5-1 14 CASRMKGAKNIQYF TGCGCCAGCAGAATGAAGGGAGCCAAAAACATTCAGTACTTC
TRBJ2-1 . TRBD2 TRBV6-2/TRBV6-3 15 CASRYLAGGFNEQFF TGTGCCAGCAGGTATCTAGCGGGAGGGTTCAATGAGCAGTTCTTC
TRBJ2-7 . TRBD1 TRBV6-6 13 CASIDRADYEQYF TGTGCCAGCATTGACAGGGCCGACTACGAGCAGTACTTC
TRBJ2-1 . . TRBV15 14 CATSRGQGHNEQFF TGTGCCACCAGCAGAGGGCAGGGGCACAATGAGCAGTTCTTC
TRBJ2-7 . . TRBV11-3 13 CASSSTDSYEQYF TGTGCCAGCAGCTCGACAGACTCCTACGAGCAGTACTTC
TRBJ2-2 . . TRBV9 15 CASSFRDTNTGELFF TGTGCCAGCAGCTTCCGGGACACCAACACCGGGGAGCTGTTTTTT
TRBJ2-7 many . TRBV27 17 CASSLSLAGANSYEQYF TGTGCCAGCAGTTTATCCCTTGCGGGGGCAAACTCCTACGAGCAGTACTTC
TRBJ1-1 . . TRBV5-1 15 CASSLHPTQNTEAFF TGCGCCAGCAGCTTGCATCCCACCCAGAACACTGAAGCTTTCTTT
TRBJ1-5 . TRBD1 TRBV6-5 15 CASSLRDSPNQPQHF TGTGCCAGCAGCCTTAGGGACAGCCCCAATCAGCCCCAGCATTTT
TRBJ2-5 few TRBD2 TRBV7-2 16 CASSPSNLAGRETQYF TGTGCCAGCAGCCCTTCCAATCTAGCGGGGCGAGAGACCCAGTACTTC
TRBJ1-1 . . TRBV11-2 15 CASSPDIGMNTEAFF TGTGCCAGCAGCCCAGACATAGGAATGAACACTGAAGCTTTCTTT
TRBJ2-1 few . TRBV4-1 14 CASSQGDGGNEQFF TGCGCCAGCAGCCAAGGTGACGGGGGCAATGAGCAGTTCTTC
TRBJ2-5 few . TRBV7-9 14 CASSPPNGQETQYF TGTGCCAGCAGCCCCCCAAACGGCCAAGAGACCCAGTACTTC
TRBJ2-7 . TRBD2 TRBV12-3/TRBV12-4 15 CASSSWIAGALEQYF TGTGCCAGCAGTTCCTGGATAGCGGGAGCGTTAGAGCAGTACTTC
TRBJ2-7 few . TRBV5-1 12 CASTDRNYEQYF TGCGCCAGCACGGACAGAAACTACGAGCAGTACTTC
TRBJ2-5 . TRBD1 TRBV19 16 CASSSRSTGGEETQYF TGTGCCAGTAGTAGTAGGTCGACAGGGGGCGAAGAGACCCAGTACTTC
TRBJ2-7 . TRBD1 TRBV5-1 14 CASSLPLTGGEQYF TGCGCCAGCAGCCTACCACTGACAGGGGGCGAGCAGTACTTC
TRBJ2-4 few . TRBV5-1 14 CASSPDIQGGIQYF TGCGCCAGCAGCCCGGACATTCAGGGGGGCATTCAGTACTTC
TRBJ2-7 few . TRBV19 14 CASTPGSGAYEQYF TGTGCCAGTACCCCGGGTAGCGGAGCCTACGAGCAGTACTTC
TRBJ2-1 few . TRBV7-9 16 CASSPRGGLETDEQFF TGTGCCAGCAGCCCCCGTGGGGGGCTAGAAACCGATGAGCAGTTCTTC
TRBJ2-1 many . TRBV30 14 CACQSGSSYNEQFF TGTGCCTGCCAAAGCGGAAGCTCCTACAATGAGCAGTTCTTC
TRBJ1-1 few . TRBV6-2/TRBV6-3 12 CASSWGRTEAFF TGTGCCAGCAGTTGGGGTCGCACTGAAGCTTTCTTT
TRBJ2-4 . . TRBV14 11 CASRHLREMYF TGTGCCAGCAGACATCTTCGGGAAATGTACTTC
TRBJ2-3 . . TRBV4-3 15 CASSQERGARDTQYF TGCGCCAGCAGCCAAGAACGCGGGGCGAGAGATACGCAGTATTTT
TRBJ2-2 . . TRBV5-1 15 CASSSGLGNTGELFF TGCGCCAGCAGCTCTGGGTTGGGCAACACCGGGGAGCTGTTTTTT
TRBJ2-7 . . TRBV20-1 12 CSAKRRGYEQYF TGCAGTGCTAAGCGGAGAGGGTACGAGCAGTACTTC
TRBJ2-7 many . TRBV7-9 12 CASSLSVVEQYF TGTGCCAGCAGCTTGTCGGTGGTCGAGCAGTACTTC
TRBJ2-5 few . TRBV12-3/TRBV12-4 14 CASSKGLNQETQYF TGTGCCAGCAGCAAAGGGTTGAATCAAGAGACCCAGTACTTC